The 20 T cell receptor beta chains presented below share a single source sample, sequenced in a study of glioma-infiltrating T cells after dendritic cell vaccination. The time point is: after dendritic cell vaccination, including at tumor progression/relapse. The repertoire was sequenced with immunoSEQ multiplex PCR; TCRdb's copy has only in-frame clones and lacks some. The sample gives roughly 100,000 clones, around 87% of which show up once; approximately 2.7% is in the top ten. The material was blood, obtained after dendritic cell vaccination. The receptors stem from a human donor with glioblastoma.

This clone was recorded only once. The rearrangement links TRBV11-2 to TRBJ2-3; 10 nucleotides match TRBD2. CDR1 and CDR2 from the germline V gene are SGHAT and FQNNGV. The trim removed 1 base at V and 5 bases at J, leaving 6 bases unmatched. The CDR3 has 16 residues. CDR3 bases: TGTGCCAGCAGCTTAGGGGCTAGCGGGAGTATAGATACGCAGTATTTT. Translated, it gives CASSLGASGSIDTQYF.

The chain uses TRBV30 and TRBJ1-5; possible D gene TRBD1, 5 bases. Germline V gives CDR1 GTSNPN, CDR2 SVGIG (reference sequence). This CDR3 comprises 16 residues. Trimming removed 3 bases from V and 2 bases from J, with 17 bases in between. CDR3 nucleotides: TGTGCCTGGAGGGATGGGTTTTGGGGGGGCAATCAGCCCCAGCATTTT. This encodes CAWRDGFWGGNQPQHF. Filled out from reference TRBV30 and TRBJ1-5, the complete variable domain reads SQTIHQWPATLVQPVGSPLSLECTVEGTSNPNLYWYRQAAGRGLQLLFYSVGIGQISSEVPQNLSASRPQDRQFILSSKKLLLSDSGFYLCAWRDGFWGGNQPQHFGDGTRLSIL.

The CDR3 here is CASSYYGGTYEQYF. CDR3 coding DNA: TGTGCCAGCAGTTACTATGGAGGGACCTACGAGCAGTACTTC. V usage is TRBV6-5 and J usage is TRBJ2-7; possibly TRBD2 for D (6 bases). V was clipped by 1 base and J by 2 bases, with 9 bases between them. The germline CDR1 and CDR2 sequences are MNHEY and SVGAGI. CDR3 length equals 14 residues.

This clone was recorded only once. The chain recombines TRBV6-5 with TRBJ1-2; weak D call: TRBD1 (5 bases). V was clipped by 5 bases and J by 4 bases, with 14 bases between them. Germline V CDR1 and CDR2: MNHEY, SVGAGI. The CDR3 length is 14 residues. The CDR3 DNA sequence: TGTGCCAGCAGTAGTCTAGGGGCCCTCTATGGCTACACCTTC. Its protein is CASSSLGALYGYTF.

The chain links TRBV27 to TRBJ2-7; possible D gene TRBD1, 6 bases. This CDR3 region has 13 residues. Germline CDR1 is MNHEY and CDR2 is SMNVEV (reference sequence). V was clipped by 3 bases and J by 7 bases, with 13 bases between them. The CDR3 region is CASSFSTRGEQYF. The CDR3 bases are TGTGCCAGCAGTTTCAGCACCAGGGGAGAGCAGTACTTC.

The chain joins TRBV7-6 to TRBJ2-1; 10 bases match TRBD2. V dropped 2 bases and J dropped 0; count of bases not matched to a gene: 10. The CDR3 loop spans 19 amino acids. CDR1 SGHVS and CDR2 FNYEAQ come from the germline V gene. The CDR3 sequence: CASSLQRTSGYSSYNEQFF. The DNA for the CDR3 is TGTGCCAGCAGCTTACAAAGGACTAGCGGCTACAGCTCCTACAATGAGCAGTTCTTC. The full variable domain, completed using reference TRBV7-6 and TRBJ2-1, is GAGVSQSPRYKVTKRGQDVALRCDPISGHVSLYWYRQALGQGPEFLTYFNYEAQQDKSGLPNDRFSAERPEGSISTLTIQRTEQRDSAMYRCASSLQRTSGYSSYNEQFFGPGTRLTVL.

The chain couples TRBV5-1 to TRBJ2-3; TRBD2 matches 9 bases. Germline CDR1 is SGHRS and CDR2 is YFSETQ. CDR3 length equals 17 residues. Unmatched junction bases numbered 12, after V lost 4 bases and J lost 3 bases. The CDR3 DNA reads TGCGCCAGCAGCCGAGGGACTAGCAGGGGGGGAACAGATACGCAGTATTTT. It encodes CASSRGTSRGGTDTQYF.

The CDR3 loop reads CASSERTLNTEAFF. CDR3 nucleotides: TGTGCCAGCAGCGAACGGACACTAAACACTGAAGCTTTCTTT. The V and J genes are TRBV9 and TRBJ1-1; a weak D match, TRBD1 (5 bases). V was pared by 3 bases and J by 2 bases, with 11 bases between. Germline V CDR1 and CDR2: SGDLS, YYNGEE. The CDR3 runs to 14 residues.

V is TRBV7-8 and J is TRBJ1-2; 10 nucleotides align to TRBD1. The CDR3 length is 15 residues. With 5 bases clipped from V and 8 bases from J, the junction kept 11 bases outside the gene matches. Germline V gene lookup returns CDR1 SGHVS and CDR2 FQNEAQ. The CDR3 protein is CASSVPGQGWNGYTF. The CDR3 coding sequence is TGTGCCAGCAGCGTTCCGGGACAGGGGTGGAACGGCTACACCTTC.

This clone was seen once. The chain is built from TRBV27 and TRBJ2-1; unclear D gene. This CDR3 is 14 amino acids long. Trimming removed 3 bases from V and 8 bases from J, with 14 bases in between. From germline, CDR1 is MNHEY and CDR2 SMNVEV (reference sequence). The CDR3 region is CASSFQVIGHEQFF. In nucleotides, the CDR3 is TGTGCCAGCAGTTTTCAGGTTATCGGCCATGAGCAGTTCTTC.

The V and J genes are TRBV19 and TRBJ2-3; 7 bases align to TRBD2. In germline, CDR1 is LNHDA, CDR2 SQIVND (reference sequence). CDR3 length: 15 residues. V lost 5 bases and J lost 3; bases outside the gene matches: 8. As DNA, the CDR3 is TGTGCCAGTAGTCCCTTGGCGGGAGTAACAGATACGCAGTATTTT. Amino acids: CASSPLAGVTDTQYF.

The chain carries TRBV27 and TRBJ1-5; D is possibly TRBD1 (6 bases). The V gene's germline CDR1 is MNHEY and CDR2 SMNVEV (reference sequence). This CDR3 is built from 15 residues. The ends were cut back, 6 bases at V and 2 bases at J, with 14 bases in the middle. CDR3 coding DNA: TGTGCCAGCAGGACACAGGGAGTGGGCAATCAGCCCCAGCATTTT. It codes for CASRTQGVGNQPQHF.

J is TRBJ2-5 and V is TRBV2; 7 bases are a match to TRBD2. Germline loops: CDR1 SNHLY, CDR2 FYNNEI. This CDR3 is 15 amino acids long. With V trimmed by 1 base and J by 2 bases, 4 bases remained unmatched. CDR3 region: CASSEVPGGQETQYF. In DNA, the CDR3 is TGTGCCAGCAGTGAAGTCCCGGGGGGACAAGAGACCCAGTACTTC.

The CDR3 DNA is TGCGCCAGCAGCCAAGTGCAGGGGGACACCGGGGAGCTGTTTTTT. Translated: CASSQVQGDTGELFF. V gene TRBV4-1 combines with J gene TRBJ2-2, with TRBD1 identical over 7 bases. This CDR3 is built from 15 residues. Germline loops: CDR1 MGHRA, CDR2 YSYEKL. J was trimmed by 3 bases and V by 1 base; bases with no gene match: 2.

This chain uses TRBV18 with TRBJ2-2, with 12 bases identical to TRBD2. CDR1 KGHSH and CDR2 LQKENI come from the germline V gene. The ends lost 3 bases at V and 0 bases at J; junction bases unmatched: 5. The CDR3 totals 18 residues. This CDR3 reads CASSPSASGRANTGELFF. CDR3 coding DNA: TGTGCCAGCTCACCTTCGGCTAGCGGGAGGGCGAACACCGGGGAGCTGTTTTTT.

The chain joins TRBV7-3 to TRBJ2-5, with 8 nucleotides matching TRBD2. This CDR3 contains 15 residues. With 5 bases clipped from V and 0 bases from J, the junction kept 5 bases outside the gene matches. Germline V lookup: CDR1 SGHTA, CDR2 FQGTGA. CDR3 bases: TGTGCCAGCAGCACCGGGGGGGGGTACCAAGAGACCCAGTACTTC. It codes for CASSTGGGYQETQYF. The variable domain in full, completed from reference TRBV7-3 and TRBJ2-5, reads GAGVSQTPSNKVTEKGKYVELRCDPISGHTALYWYRQSLGQGPEFLIYFQGTGAADDSGLPNDRFFAVRPEGSVSTLKIQRTERGDSAVYLCASSTGGGYQETQYFGPGTRLLVL.

The rearrangement uses TRBV27 and TRBJ1-1; D is undetermined. The CDR3 extends over 15 amino acids. Looked up from germline, CDR1 is MNHEY and CDR2 is SMNVEV (reference sequence). The V end was cut by 6 bases, the J end by 3 bases, with 17 bases between. The CDR3 DNA sequence: TGTGCCAGCAGACAACGTCCCCGCTCAGACACTGAAGCTTTCTTT. This translates into CASRQRPRSDTEAFF.

This chain connects TRBV5-1 to TRBJ2-5; 12 nucleotides align to TRBD1. This CDR3 is built from 15 residues. Germline V lookup: CDR1 SGHRS, CDR2 YFSETQ. The trim removed 4 bases at V and 5 bases at J, leaving 6 bases unmatched. This CDR3 is CASSPGQGAGETQYF. The CDR3 DNA reads TGCGCCAGCAGCCCGGGACAGGGGGCCGGGGAGACCCAGTACTTC.

The chain joins TRBV7-2 to TRBJ2-2, with D unclear. The CDR3 covers 14 residues. Germline assignment: CDR1 SGHTA and CDR2 FQGNSA. V was cut by 5 bases and J by 1 base, with 8 bases left in between. In nucleotides, the CDR3 is TGTGCCAGCAGCAGAAAGAGGAACACCGGGGAGCTGTTTTTT. It yields the protein CASSRKRNTGELFF. Looking up the rest from reference TRBV7-2 and TRBJ2-2 gives the full variable domain: GAGVSQSPSNKVTEKGKDVELRCDPISGHTALYWYRQSLGQGLEFLIYFQGNSAPDKSGLPSDRFSAERTGGSVSTLTIQRTQQEDSAVYLCASSRKRNTGELFFGEGSRLTVL.

This chain connects TRBV5-1 to TRBJ1-1; no firm D call. CDR3 length equals 13 residues. The V and J ends lost 2 bases and 1 base respectively, with 6 bases between them. CDR1 is SGHRS and CDR2 is YFSETQ in the germline V gene. The CDR3 DNA sequence: TGCGCCAGCAGCTTAACACCGAACACTGAAGCTTTCTTT. Its protein product is CASSLTPNTEAFF.